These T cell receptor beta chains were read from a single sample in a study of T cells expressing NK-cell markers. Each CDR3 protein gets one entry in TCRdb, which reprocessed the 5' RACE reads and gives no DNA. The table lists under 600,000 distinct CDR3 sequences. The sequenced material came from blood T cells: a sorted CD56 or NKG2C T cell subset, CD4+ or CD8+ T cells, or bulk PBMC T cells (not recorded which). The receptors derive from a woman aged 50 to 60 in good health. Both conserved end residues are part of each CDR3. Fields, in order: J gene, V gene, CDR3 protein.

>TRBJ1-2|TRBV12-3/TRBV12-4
CASSRQGNYGYTF
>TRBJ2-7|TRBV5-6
CASSLWSSGDYEQYF
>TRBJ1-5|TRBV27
CASSSGMRQPQHF
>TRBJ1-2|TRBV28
CASSLPSTSYGYTF
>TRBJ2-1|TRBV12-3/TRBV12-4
CASRLIAGGRYNEQFF
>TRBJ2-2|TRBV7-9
CASSANPGDFTGELFF
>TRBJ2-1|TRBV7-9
CASSFWRVRDNEQFF
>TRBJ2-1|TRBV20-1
CSARGFRLAGYNEQFF
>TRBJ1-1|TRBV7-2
CASSFIQSTEAFF
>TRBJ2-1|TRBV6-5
CASSYSRFGEQFF
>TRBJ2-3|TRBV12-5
CASGTRDTQYF
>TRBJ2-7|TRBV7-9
CASSRTSLEQYF
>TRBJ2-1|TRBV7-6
CASSQDGTSMHEQFF
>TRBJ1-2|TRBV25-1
CASSVGGRGGYTF
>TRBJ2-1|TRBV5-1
CASSWVEGGTYNEQFF
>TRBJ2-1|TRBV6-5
CASIRTSQSGEQFF
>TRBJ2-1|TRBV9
CASSRGLGGANEQFF
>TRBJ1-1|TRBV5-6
CASSLGTGRNTEAFF
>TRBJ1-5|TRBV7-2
CASSLVGGTGNQPQHF
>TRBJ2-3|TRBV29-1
CSVEGTVDSQYF
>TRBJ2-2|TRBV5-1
CAVPRRPEGNGELFF
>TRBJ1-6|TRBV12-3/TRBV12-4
CASSFPGSPLHF
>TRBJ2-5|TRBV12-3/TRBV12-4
CASSRRGGDQYF
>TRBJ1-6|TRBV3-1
CASSQRDRDNSPLHF
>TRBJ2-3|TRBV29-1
CSGKTGVYDTQYF